The entry below describes one T cell receptor beta chain. In its sample, this clonotype was seen a few times. This receptor's antigen is unknown. No base quality information exists; no much larger clone differs at one position. The data derive from a study of T-cell reconstitution after alpha-beta-depleted transplantation in children (dated by TCRdb to about 2016). The study in broad terms: T-cell immune reconstitution after TCRalphabeta/CD19-depleted allogeneic hematopoietic cell transplantation in children was quantitatively tracked in the study by means of TCR repertoire profiling. General conclusions and limits of the study: Hyperexpanded clone frequencies declined over subsequent months; after one year, T-cell counts and TCRbeta diversity were mostly attributed to newly produced T cells. About two months after transplant, the apparently early recovery of alphabetaT-cell counts reportedly depended on just several hundred clones that had expanded rapidly and came from non-depleted graft cells. In some patients, the high TCRbeta diversity seen at day 60 was put down to recipient T cells and intrathymic progenitors that had survived conditioning.

The method was PCR. The instrument given in TCRdb is Illumina HiSeq 2500. TCR libraries were prepared with molecular barcoding, using unique molecular identifiers to normalize TCRbeta repertoire quantification. TCRdb reworked the public reads: Q25 trimming with fastp, MiXCR clone assembly, productive beta chains retained. When rows share a CDR3 protein, they turn into one entry using the most common DNA and genes. The sample includes approximately 520,000 distinct CDR3 sequences, with around 10% observed a single time. 12% to 15% of the sample goes to the ten largest clones. Reading the label with the study, this specimen's treatment or condition is: allogeneic hematopoietic cell transplantation with graft depleted of TCRalphabeta T cells and CD19 B cells. The children who served as transplant recipients had been given grafts of TCRalphabeta/CD19-depleted allogeneic hematopoietic cells. From a lookup of the germline V gene, CDR1 and CDR2 are SGHDN and FVKESK. Spanning cysteine to phenylalanine, the CDR3 consists of 16 amino acids. The read is trimmed to its CDR3 DNA, 48 bases read in frame from base 1. Relative to germline, V is missing 0 bases and J is missing 2 bases, with 4 bases of the junction outside any gene match.

The rearranged segments are TRBV14 and TRBJ2-3; 8 central bases correspond to TRBD1. The TCR comes from a female patient between 2 and 15 years old who had a stem cell transplant for aplastic anemia, so the T cells may come from the graft donor. Source: PBMCs, mostly from graft donor cells, taken 180 days after TCRalphabeta/CD19-depleted stem cell transplant. At the DNA level, the sequence is TGTGCCAGCAGCCAAGAGGACAGGGTATTCACAGATACGCAGTATTTT. Translated, this gives CASSQEDRVFTDTQYF.